Below, 4 T cell receptor beta chains from the same sample are listed, as sequenced in a study of blood T cell repertoires in COVID-19. Method: immunoSEQ multiplex PCR; TCRdb's copy keeps in-frame clones and lacks some. The repertoire holds roughly 200,000 clones, with 80% to 90% as singletons. Sequenced: peripheral blood. The receptors originated from a man in his forties with active or convalescent COVID-19.

In its sample, this clone was seen once. The V and J genes are TRBV6-6 and TRBJ2-1; 11 bases align to TRBD2. The CDR3 covers 15 residues. Per the germline V gene, CDR1 is MNHNY and CDR2 is SVGAGI (reference sequence). The V segment lost 5 bases and the J segment 5 bases; nucleotides outside the gene matches: 5. Here the CDR3 reads CASSPGTSGNNEQFF. The CDR3 nucleotides are TGTGCCAGCAGTCCGGGGACTAGCGGTAACAATGAGCAGTTCTTC.

This clone was detected once. The rearrangement links TRBV5-6 to TRBJ2-7; 8 bases line up with TRBD1. The ends lost 4 bases at V and 6 bases at J; junction bases unmatched: 9. Germline values: CDR1 SGHDT, CDR2 YYEEEE. The CDR3 extends over 14 amino acids. In DNA form, the CDR3 reads TGTGCCAGCAGCCCGACAGGGGCTCCCTCCGAGCAGTACTTC. Residues: CASSPTGAPSEQYF.

The rearrangement uses TRBV18 and TRBJ1-1; perhaps TRBD1 as D (6 bases). Germline CDR1 and CDR2: KGHSH and LQKENI. The length of the CDR3 is 18 residues. V lost 2 bases to trimming and J lost 4 bases, with 23 bases between them. The CDR3 region is CASSPIVGTTTMSTEAFF. The DNA for the CDR3 is TGTGCCAGCTCACCAATTGTGGGGACAACCACTATGAGCACTGAAGCTTTCTTT.

This clone has a handful of counts. This rearrangement joins TRBV28 to TRBJ1-4; maybe TRBD1 (5 bases). Germline V gene data show CDR1 as MDHEN and CDR2 as SYDVKM. V lost 10 bases to trimming and J lost 9 bases, with 18 bases between them. The CDR3 consists of 13 residues. CDR3 nucleotides: TGTGCCACCTTCTTTGGGGCACAGCAAAAACTGTTTTTT. Its protein product is CATFFGAQQKLFF.